This TCR beta chain was sequenced for a study of blood T cell repertoires in COVID-19 (dated by TCRdb to about 2020). Looking at the study overall: The collaborator samples originated in the United States, Italy and Spain and spanned the acute and convalescent phases of COVID-19. The samples were drawn from the first 160 participants of the ongoing ImmuneRACE study and from 1,200 or so subjects provided by 6 global collaborators. Where available, HLA class I and class II types were obtained from metadata supplied by the sample provider rather than from assay-based typing. Deeply sampled blood TCRbeta repertoires from subjects exposed to, actively infected with, or recovered from COVID-19 were included in the dataset. Nearly every sample came with metadata listing a de-identified subject ID, COVID-19 status, age in years and sex. A freely available public database, intended as a resource for researchers studying the immune response to SARS-CoV-2, is where the repertoires were released. The prospective study material was composed of cDNA or gDNA derived from T cells, B-cell-depleted T cells, or PBMCs.

Remarks on this clone: It has no known antigen specificity. Per-base qualities were not stored, and no clone one base away is much larger.

Compared with germline, V lacks 3 bases and J lacks 7 bases; bases without a gene match: 16. The CDR1 and CDR2 encoded by the germline V gene are SGHRS and YFSETQ. The CDR3 spans 18 residues, from the cysteine through the phenylalanine. The only DNA kept is the CDR3, 54 bases in frame from the first base. The collaborating institutions used their own protocols to collect whole blood in K2EDTA tubes. For TCRbeta analysis, collaborators shipped samples as frozen whole blood, isolated PBMCs, or DNA extracted from either of those sample types. On the study overall, not on this receptor specifically: Clinical and demographic metadata were provided uncurated, with the amount varying by source and participant.

TCRbeta CDR3 regions were amplified from genomic DNA by means of the immunoSEQ Assay, a bias-controlled multiplex PCR. Regarding the original processing steps: Nucleated cell counts per sample were estimated from amplification of reference gene primers within the assay. To quantify the absolute abundance of each unique TCRbeta CDR3 rearrangement, sequence reads were collapsed and filtered. For each sample, productive Simpson clonality was calculated as the square root of Simpson's diversity index across productive rearrangements. TCRdb provides this immuneACCESS table in a form limited to in-frame rearrangements. Some clones are lacking; in checked studies, under half of them reflect an unresolved V gene, and why the rest are absent is not known. V and J calls and clone size come straight from that table; D and trimming were deduced from the DNA. The sample profile shows just under 60,000 clones; about 72% of them were found once. The ten biggest clones cover about 12% of the sample.

The V and J segments used are TRBV5-1 and TRBJ2-1, with 10 bases in between that match TRBD2. Source material: peripheral blood. The TCR was taken from a man older than 75 with acute or convalescent COVID-19. The bases are TGCGCCAGCAGCTCGAGCAAGGGTAGCGGGGGGATGAGGAATGAGCAGTTCTTC. This is translated as CASSSSKGSGGMRNEQFF.